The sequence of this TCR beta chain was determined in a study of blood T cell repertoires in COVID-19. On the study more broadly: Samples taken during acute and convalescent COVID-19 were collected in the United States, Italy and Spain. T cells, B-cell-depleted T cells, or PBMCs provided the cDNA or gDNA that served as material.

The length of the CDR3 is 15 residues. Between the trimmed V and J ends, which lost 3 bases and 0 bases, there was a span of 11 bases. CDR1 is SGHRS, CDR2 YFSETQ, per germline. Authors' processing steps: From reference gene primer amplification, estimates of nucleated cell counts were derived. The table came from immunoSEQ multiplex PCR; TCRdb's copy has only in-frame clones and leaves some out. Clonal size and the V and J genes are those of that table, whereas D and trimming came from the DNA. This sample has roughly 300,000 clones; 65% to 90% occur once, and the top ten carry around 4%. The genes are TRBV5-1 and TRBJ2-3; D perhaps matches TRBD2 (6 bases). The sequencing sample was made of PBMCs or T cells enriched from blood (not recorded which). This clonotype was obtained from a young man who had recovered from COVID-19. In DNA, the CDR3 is TGCGCCAGCAGCTCCGGGACTCCGAGCACAGATACGCAGTATTTT. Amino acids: CASSSGTPSTDTQYF.